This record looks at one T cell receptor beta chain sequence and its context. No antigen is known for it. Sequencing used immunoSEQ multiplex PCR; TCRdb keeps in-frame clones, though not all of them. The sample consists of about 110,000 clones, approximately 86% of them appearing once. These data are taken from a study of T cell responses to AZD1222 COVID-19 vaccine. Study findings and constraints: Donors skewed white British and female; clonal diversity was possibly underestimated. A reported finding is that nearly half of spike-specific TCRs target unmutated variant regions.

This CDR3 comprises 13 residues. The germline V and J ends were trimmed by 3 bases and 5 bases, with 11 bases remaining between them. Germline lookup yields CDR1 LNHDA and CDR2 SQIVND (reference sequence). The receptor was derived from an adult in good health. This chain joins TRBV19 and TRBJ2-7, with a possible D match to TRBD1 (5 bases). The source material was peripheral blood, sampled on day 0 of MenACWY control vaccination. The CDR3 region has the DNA TGTGCCAGTAGTATTCCAGGGCTCCACGAGCAGTACTTC. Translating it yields CASSIPGLHEQYF. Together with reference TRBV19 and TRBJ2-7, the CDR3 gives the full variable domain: DGGITQSPKYLFRKEGQNVTLSCEQNLNHDAMYWYRQDPGQGLRLIYYSQIVNDFQKGDIAEGYSVSREKKESFPLTVTSAQKNPTAFYLCASSIPGLHEQYFGPGTRLTVT.